Listed here are 20 T cell receptor beta chains from one sample, sequenced in a study of T cells after yellow fever vaccination. Via MiXCR, TCRdb re-called the 5' RACE reads, giving one row per CDR3 protein. Among 620,000 or so distinct CDR3 sequences listed, about 12% were seen once. Sequenced material: PBMCs, taken on the day of the yellow fever booster vaccination. These receptors came from a man aged 25-45 years who received the YFV17D yellow fever vaccine.

V gene TRBV7-2 combines with J gene TRBJ2-3; maybe TRBD2 (6 bases). V was trimmed by 1 base and J by 3 bases, leaving 14 bases between them. Germline loops: CDR1 SGHTA, CDR2 FQGNSA. This CDR3 region has 16 residues. Written as DNA, the CDR3 is TGTGCCAGCAGCTTAGGTCCCGGGAGTAGAACAGATACGCAGTATTTT. Translating gives CASSLGPGSRTDTQYF.

This clonotype was picked up a small number of times. One junction end does not reproduce the germline sequence, and a read error may be involved. The chain uses TRBV7-7 and TRBJ2-2, with TRBD2 matching 16 bases. Germline V gene lookup returns CDR1 SSHAT and CDR2 FNYEAQ (reference sequence). This CDR3 has 18 amino acids. CDR3 DNA: TGTGCTAGCAGCACGGGACTAGCGGGAGGGCCGGTACCCGGGGAGCTGTTTTTT. Translation: CASSTGLAGGPVPGELFF.

The gene calls are TRBV20-1 and TRBJ1-5; no definite D call. The CDR3 extends over 15 amino acids. Germline V gene data show CDR1 as DFQATT and CDR2 as SNEGSKA (reference sequence). V was shortened by 0 bases and J by 0 bases, with 9 bases between the two germline ends. The CDR3, as DNA: TGCAGTGCTAGAGATCAAGGGTATAGCAATCAGCCCCAGCATTTT. This sequence encodes CSARDQGYSNQPQHF.

This chain uses TRBV20-1 with TRBJ2-3, with no clear D. The CDR3 totals 13 residues. CDR1 is DFQATT, CDR2 SNEGSKA, per germline (reference sequence). V was pared by 7 bases and J by 2 bases, with 13 bases between. Here the CDR3 DNA reads TGCAGTGAGCTTGAACAGCACACAGATACGCAGTATTTT. Protein sequence: CSELEQHTDTQYF.

Many counts were recorded for this clonotype. The chain recombines TRBV12-3 or TRBV12-4 with TRBJ2-7, with D unclear. The CDR3 has 15 amino acids. The germline V and J ends were trimmed by 5 bases and 4 bases, with 18 bases remaining between them. This CDR3 is CASSIHHGSKYEQYF. As DNA, the CDR3 is TGTGCCAGCAGTATCCACCACGGGTCTAAATACGAGCAGTACTTC.

This chain connects TRBV20-1 to TRBJ2-7, with 9 bases identical to TRBD2. The CDR3 length is 13 residues. Germline V gives CDR1 DFQATT, CDR2 SNEGSKA (reference sequence). The chain's CDR3 is CRAREREVYEQYF. CDR3 sequence (DNA): TGCAGGGCGAGGGAGCGGGAGGTCTACGAGCAGTACTTC.

This rearrangement joins TRBV20-1 to TRBJ2-5; D gene uncertain. The CDR3 covers 14 residues. Germline assignment: CDR1 DFQATT and CDR2 SNEGSKA (reference sequence). V dropped 1 base and J dropped 5 bases, with 14 bases sitting between them. As DNA, the CDR3 is TGCAGTGCTAGAGCAGTAGGCAGACCTGAGACCCAGTACTTC. Translating gives CSARAVGRPETQYF.

V and J are TRBV19 and TRBJ2-3; 7 bases match TRBD2. This CDR3 has 15 amino acids. After removal of 3 bases from V and 1 base from J, the junction contained 4 bases not matched to a gene. From germline, CDR1 is LNHDA and CDR2 SQIVND (reference sequence). The CDR3: CASSILTSGTDTQYF. The CDR3, as DNA: TGTGCCAGTAGTATTCTTACTAGCGGCACAGATACGCAGTATTTT.

The chain recombines TRBV20-1 with TRBJ1-1; no clear D. Trimming removed 3 bases at V and 1 base at J, with 9 bases between. CDR1 is DFQATT and CDR2 is SNEGSKA in the germline V gene (reference sequence). This CDR3 spans 13 amino acids. The CDR3 DNA reads TGCAGTGCTAGTGAGGGATCGAACACTGAAGCTTTCTTT. This codes for CSASEGSNTEAFF.

This clonotype was observed a few times. J is TRBJ1-6 and V is TRBV3-1, with D uncertain. V was shortened by 3 bases and J by 10 bases, with 13 bases between the two germline ends. CDR3 length equals 14 residues. Germline lookup yields CDR1 LGHDT and CDR2 YNNKEL (reference sequence). CDR3 coding DNA: TGTGCCAGCAGCCAGGGCGGCGGAGGATCACCCCTCCACTTT. Its protein is CASSQGGGGSPLHF.

In this sample, this clonotype turned up a few times. The rearrangement joins TRBV4-2 to TRBJ2-7; a weak D match, TRBD1 (5 bases). The V end was cut by 0 bases, the J end by 2 bases, with 17 bases between. Germline CDR1 is LGHNA and CDR2 is YNFKEQ. The CDR3 is 17 residues long. The CDR3 DNA is TGTGCCAGCAGCCAAGATAATAGAGGACACCAACCCTACGAGCAGTACTTC. This sequence encodes CASSQDNRGHQPYEQYF.

This clonotype was recorded a few times. This chain connects TRBV20-1 to TRBJ1-5; D possibly corresponds to TRBD1 (6 bases). The ends were cut back, 4 bases at V and 5 bases at J, with 12 bases in the middle. Germline V gene sequence: CDR1 DFQATT, CDR2 SNEGSKA (reference sequence). The CDR3 totals 13 residues. The CDR3 nucleotides are TGCAGTGCTACCGGGACACCGGATCAGCCCCAGCATTTT. Encoded protein: CSATGTPDQPQHF.

This clonotype showed up just a few times. The chain has TRBV5-1 and TRBJ2-1; D not certain. The germline V gene has CDR1 SGHRS and CDR2 YFSETQ. This CDR3 has 12 residues. Trimming pared 1 base from V and 9 bases from J, leaving 8 bases between. The CDR3 sequence: CASSLKVAEQFF. The CDR3 nucleotides are TGCGCCAGCAGCTTGAAAGTTGCTGAGCAGTTCTTC.

There are a few counts of this clonotype. This CDR3 is CASSQGFRSHEQYF. The DNA for the CDR3 is TGTGCCAGCAGCCAAGGTTTCCGGAGCCACGAGCAGTACTTC. V usage is TRBV3-1 and J usage is TRBJ2-7; D gene uncertain. The CDR3 is 14 amino acids. Germline CDR1 reads LGHDT; CDR2 reads YNNKEL (reference sequence). Trimming removed 1 base from V and 5 bases from J, with 12 bases in between.

This chain links TRBV19 with TRBJ1-5; D is perhaps TRBD1 (5 bases). Trimming took 7 bases from V and 7 from J, leaving 14 bases between them. This CDR3 region has 13 residues. Germline V lookup: CDR1 LNHDA, CDR2 SQIVND (reference sequence). CDR3 coding DNA: TGTGCCAGTAACGATCAAGGGGTCCAGCCCCAGCATTTT. Its translation: CASNDQGVQPQHF.

This clonotype came up a few times. The chain has TRBV20-1 and TRBJ1-1, with D possibly being TRBD1 (5 bases). The germline V and J ends were trimmed by 3 bases and 1 base, with 9 bases remaining between them. CDR3 size: 13 residues. Germline CDR1 reads DFQATT; CDR2 reads SNEGSKA (reference sequence). This CDR3 is CSARRGWNTEAFF. CDR3 in DNA: TGCAGTGCTAGGCGGGGCTGGAACACTGAAGCTTTCTTT.

The sample holds a few counts of this clonotype. The chain employs TRBV7-2 and TRBJ2-3; possibly TRBD2 for D (5 bases). Trimming took off 1 base at V and 2 bases at J, with 10 bases between the two ends. Germline assignment: CDR1 SGHTA and CDR2 FQGNSA. The CDR3 has 15 residues. CDR3 loop: CASSLGGLYTDTQYF. CDR3 DNA: TGTGCCAGCAGCTTAGGAGGGTTGTACACAGATACGCAGTATTTT.

The chain joins TRBV9 to TRBJ2-1; 8 bases are shared with TRBD2. The germline V gene has CDR1 SGDLS and CDR2 YYNGEE. The V and J ends lost 5 bases and 8 bases, in that order; junction bases with no gene match: 15. The CDR3 spans 16 residues. The CDR3 sequence is CASRLRPGLEYDEQFF. For the CDR3, the DNA is TGTGCCAGCAGGTTGCGTCCGGGACTAGAATACGATGAGCAGTTCTTC.

V is TRBV6-2 or TRBV6-3 and J is TRBJ2-3; D gene unclear. Germline assignment: CDR1 MNHEY and CDR2 SVGEGT. This CDR3 spans 15 amino acids. Trimming cost V 0 bases and J 1 base, with 8 bases left between them. CDR3 nucleotide sequence: TGTGCCAGCAGTTACTCGATACCGCGCACAGATACGCAGTATTTT. It codes for CASSYSIPRTDTQYF.

This clonotype was picked up a small number of times. This chain links TRBV20-1 with TRBJ2-2, with 13 bases lining up with TRBD2. Losses at the gene ends were 6 bases for V and 4 bases for J; bases not matched to a gene: 5. CDR3 length: 15 amino acids. Germline CDR1 DFQATT, CDR2 SNEGSKA (reference sequence). The CDR3 nucleotides read TGCAGTGCAGCGGGACTAGCGGGAATCACCGGGGAGCTGTTTTTT. Translated: CSAAGLAGITGELFF.